The entry below gives a single T cell receptor (beta chain) sequence along with its context. The CDR3 sequence is 12 residues long. Germline CDR1 MDHEN, CDR2 SYDVKM. The V and J ends lost 3 bases and 11 bases respectively, with 11 bases between them. Followed over time, Seattle patients had been enrolled while infection was active. The sample comes from a study of blood T cell repertoires in COVID-19. Original data processing: Reference gene primers were amplified, and this amplification served to estimate nucleated cell counts. Some clones are missing from TCRdb's copy, which holds only in-frame ones; the method was immunoSEQ multiplex PCR. Clone size and the V and J calls come from that table; the DNA yielded D and trimming. Of some 300,000 clones in the sample, roughly 89% are singletons; the top ten hold around 1%.

Sequenced input: peripheral blood. The TCR originated in a woman aged 35 to 49 with COVID-19, enrolled during active disease. The chain carries TRBV28 and TRBJ2-4; no clear D. CDR3 bases: TGTGCCAGCAGTTTCATATCAGGTTTTCAGTACTTC. It codes for CASSFISGFQYF.